The 7 T cell receptor beta chains below come from one sample, sequenced in a study of T cell repertoires in cytomegalovirus infection. Their specific antigens are unknown. Via MiXCR, TCRdb re-called the reads, giving one row per CDR3 protein. The sample has 550,000 to 700,000 distinct CDR3 sequences; over 35% are singletons. Source: cultured PBMCs, taken from culture after CMV antigen stimulation. These receptors were taken from a human donor in good health (CMV status not recorded). Some clones in this sample may be carry-over from other donors' samples.

The chain is built from TRBV5-4 and TRBJ1-2; D gene unclear. Germline assignment: CDR1 SGHNT and CDR2 YYREEE (reference sequence). There are 12 residues in the CDR3. The ends were cut back, 4 bases at V and 6 bases at J, with 10 bases in the middle. CDR3 nucleotides: TGTGCCAGCAGCCCATTCGGGGATGGCTACACCTTC. This gives the protein CASSPFGDGYTF. The full variable domain, its missing parts supplied by reference TRBV5-4 and TRBJ1-2, is ETGVTQSPTHLIKTRGQQVTLRCSSQSGHNTVSWYQQALGQGPQFIFQYYREEENGRGNFPPRFSGLQFPNYSSELNVNALELDDSALYLCASSPFGDGYTFGSGTRLTVV.

This clonotype was observed a handful of times. The chain is built from TRBV28 and TRBJ1-2, with D uncertain. Germline assignment: CDR1 MDHEN and CDR2 SYDVKM. The V and J ends lost 7 bases and 3 bases respectively, with 18 bases between them. The CDR3 totals 15 residues. CDR3 DNA: TGTGCCAGCACCCCTACCCCCCTACTGGACTATGGCTACACCTTC. Translating it yields CASTPTPLLDYGYTF.

This clonotype has just a few counts. The chain couples TRBV7-2 to TRBJ2-1, with a tentative D call TRBD2 (5 bases). CDR1 SGHTA and CDR2 FQGNSA come from the germline V gene. This CDR3 has 16 residues. Trimming pared 1 base from V and 2 bases from J, leaving 12 bases between. CDR3 sequence (DNA): TGTGCCAGCAGCTTAGGGGCCGGGATTGCCTACAATGAGCAGTTCTTC. Protein: CASSLGAGIAYNEQFF.

This clonotype has a handful of counts. CDR3 protein: CASSQYTEAFF. CDR3 sequence (DNA): TGTGCCAGCAGCCAATACACTGAAGCTTTCTTT. The chain joins TRBV27 to TRBJ1-1; no reliable D call. CDR3 size: 11 residues. V was clipped by 6 bases and J by 3 bases, with 5 bases between them. CDR1 is MNHEY, CDR2 SMNVEV, per germline (reference sequence).

This clonotype was found many times. The rearrangement uses TRBV7-2 and TRBJ2-3, with TRBD2 matching 13 bases. The ends lost 5 bases at V and 6 bases at J; junction bases unmatched: 11. The CDR3 loop spans 17 amino acids. CDR1 is SGHTA, CDR2 FQGNSA, per germline. DNA for the CDR3: TGTGCCAGCAGCCCATTAACTAGCGGGGGGGCACGTGATACGCAGTATTTT. It codes for CASSPLTSGGARDTQYF.

This clonotype was picked up a small number of times. V and J are TRBV4-3 and TRBJ2-2; D is ambiguous. This CDR3 has 15 amino acids. Per the germline V gene, CDR1 is LGHNA and CDR2 is YSLEER. V was cut by 0 bases and J by 4 bases, with 9 bases left in between. CDR3 bases: TGCGCCAGCAGCCAAGATACTGCCATCACCGGGGAGCTGTTTTTT. It is translated as CASSQDTAITGELFF.

The sample holds a few counts of this clonotype. The DNA of the CDR3 is TGTGCCAGCAGACTCTTGACGGCAGCTAACTATGGCTACACCTTC. It translates to CASRLLTAANYGYTF. The chain uses TRBV6-1 and TRBJ1-2; D is unclear. Trimming pared 6 bases from V and 0 bases from J, leaving 14 bases between. Germline assignment: CDR1 MNHNS and CDR2 SASEGT. CDR3 length: 15 amino acids.